The rows below give T cell receptor beta chains drawn from one sample of a study of blood T cells in healthy people across ages. One entry per CDR3 protein, called by TCRdb with MiXCR from the 5' RACE reads. The sample includes around 690,000 distinct CDR3 sequences, roughly 58% of them seen just once. Sequenced sample: blood. Receptor source: a man aged 55 to 70 in good health. The CDR3 runs from the conserved cysteine through the conserved F or W.

cdr3_length	v_call	j_call	cdr3_aa
12	TRBV7-9	TRBJ1-1	CASSYMNTEAFF
15	TRBV7-2	TRBJ1-2	CASSLGPLPNYGYTF
13	TRBV3-1	TRBJ2-1	CASSQDANGRQFF
13	TRBV14	TRBJ1-5	CASSQDRNQPQHF
13	TRBV4-2	TRBJ2-1	CASSQEGRLEQFF
9	TRBV19	TRBJ2-1	CASSIDEFF
13	TRBV6-2/TRBV6-3	TRBJ2-7	CASLGAGTYEQYF
16	TRBV20-1	TRBJ2-6	CSASEAARSGANVLTF
19	TRBV4-2	TRBJ1-2	CASSQDNAWQGASNYGYTF
13	TRBV10-2	TRBJ2-5	CASGQGPVETQYF
13	TRBV12-3/TRBV12-4	TRBJ2-1	CASTGASYNEQFF
17	TRBV6-5	TRBJ2-3	CASSYTGDRGRGDTQYF
16	TRBV4-1	TRBJ2-3	CASSQEGTSGTRGQYF
13	TRBV9	TRBJ2-1	CASSVLAYNEQFF
13	TRBV20-1	TRBJ1-1	CSASLRVNAEAFF
13	TRBV20-1	TRBJ2-7	CSVRGTGTYEQYF
13	TRBV12-3/TRBV12-4	TRBJ1-2	CASMVGNYDGYTF
12	TRBV6-7	TRBJ1-2	CAGRTGEGGYTF
15	TRBV9	TRBJ1-1	CASSPGIDLNTEAFF
12	TRBV20-1	TRBJ1-2	CSARDDRQGYTF
13	TRBV29-1	TRBJ2-5	CSAGTGANAAQYF
17	TRBV4-2	TRBJ2-5	CASSQRGTTGNQETQYF
13	TRBV12-3/TRBV12-4	TRBJ2-3	CASSRVRADTQYF
14	TRBV7-2	TRBJ2-3	CASSQWDSTDTQYF
14	TRBV4-1	TRBJ2-7	CASSQARDYYEQYF
15	TRBV7-2	TRBJ2-1	CASSPRVPAHNEQFF
17	TRBV10-3	TRBJ1-2	CAISEGDPSLLNYGYTF
14	TRBV25-1	TRBJ2-1	CASNSGGRVDEQFF
14	TRBV5-5	TRBJ2-5	CASTTGGWQETQYF
17	TRBV2	TRBJ1-6	CASSEMWVWSYNSPLHF
16	TRBV7-9	TRBJ2-3	CASSSLPGQGTDTQYF
15	TRBV4-1	TRBJ1-2	CASRKDRGYDYGYTF
15	TRBV5-1	TRBJ1-2	CASSLTEINLPGYTF
14	TRBV12-3/TRBV12-4	TRBJ2-7	CASNPGGTSYEQYF
13	TRBV6-2/TRBV6-3	TRBJ2-7	CASSRGTPGEQYF
13	TRBV12-3/TRBV12-4	-	CASSFSMGVEQYF
18	TRBV2	TRBJ2-3	CASSGTSGGAFSADAQYF
14	TRBV7-2	TRBJ2-5	CASSLSGNQETQYF
16	TRBV20-1	TRBJ2-1	CSARDLLGQGVHEQFF
16	TRBV6-2/TRBV6-3	TRBJ2-3	CASSLAGVLVTDTQYF
15	TRBV12-5	TRBJ2-2	CASGLVLGNTGELFF
14	TRBV28	TRBJ2-5	CASSPTPDVETQYF
14	TRBV27	TRBJ2-7	CASSTNRGPYEQYF
13	TRBV28	TRBJ1-4	CASSVSVDWKLFF
16	TRBV5-1	TRBJ1-4	CASSPGGDRSNEKLFF
15	TRBV3-1	TRBJ2-1	CASSQDSRTGNEQFF
15	TRBV2	TRBJ2-4	CASKVGLAGGNIQYF
15	TRBV6-1	TRBJ2-6	CASRGHTSGANVLTF
15	TRBV6-2/TRBV6-3	TRBJ1-1	CASSYRLRDRFEAFF
18	TRBV4-2	TRBJ2-5	CASSPTGTSGRISETQYF
13	TRBV28	TRBJ1-1	CASSGRQGAEAFF
13	TRBV2	-	CASTKDSQETQYF
16	TRBV6-1	TRBJ2-7	CASSPIPRAQRGEQYF
11	TRBV6-6	-	CASRGVGEQYF
15	TRBV4-1	TRBJ2-7	CASSQGSAAGYEQYF